A single sample is the source of the 8 T cell receptor beta chains below, sequenced in a study of cytomegalovirus exposure and HLA in healthy donors. PCR amplification relied on 60 Vbeta primers (plus 13 Jbeta primers). Some clones are missing from TCRdb's copy, which holds only in-frame ones; the method was immunoSEQ multiplex PCR. This sample has over 120,000 clones, with 80% found just once. Sequencing used PBMCs. These receptors all stem from a man in his forties in good health and CMV-seronegative.

The chain combines TRBV11-2 with TRBJ1-1; TRBD1 is a possible D gene (6 bases). This CDR3 region has 14 residues. Germline V gene data show CDR1 as SGHAT and CDR2 as FQNNGV. V was cut by 2 bases and J by 8 bases, with 15 bases left in between. The CDR3 DNA follows: TGTGCCAGCAGCTTACTACCGGGGACAAACGAAGCTTTCTTT. It specifies CASSLLPGTNEAFF.

This clone occurred a few times. This sequence joins TRBV19 and TRBJ1-1, with TRBD1 matching over 9 bases. CDR1 and CDR2 from the germline V gene are LNHDA and SQIVND (reference sequence). This CDR3 has 12 amino acids. V shed 6 bases, J shed 7 bases, and the junction held 3 bases outside the gene matches. Here the CDR3 DNA reads TGTGCCAGTAGGGACAGGGGACTTGAAGCTTTCTTT. It is translated as CASRDRGLEAFF.

The chain couples TRBV5-5 to TRBJ2-7, with D tentatively TRBD2 (6 bases). CDR3 length: 15 amino acids. Germline V lookup: CDR1 SGHKS, CDR2 YYEKEE (reference sequence). Trimming took off 4 bases at V and 0 bases at J, with 14 bases between the two ends. DNA for the CDR3: TGTGCCAGCAGCCTCAGCGGGCTAAGCTCCTACGAGCAGTACTTC. Amino acid sequence: CASSLSGLSSYEQYF.

This chain joins TRBV29-1 and TRBJ2-7, with a weak D call TRBD1 (6 bases). Trimming removed 6 bases at V and 2 bases at J, with 14 bases between. In germline, CDR1 is SQVTM, CDR2 ANQGSEA. The CDR3 contains 13 residues. CDR3 sequence (DNA): TGCAGCGTCTGGACAGATTTAACCTACGAGCAGTACTTC. It specifies CSVWTDLTYEQYF.

This chain connects TRBV5-1 to TRBJ1-1; the D gene is possibly TRBD1 (5 bases). Germline loops: CDR1 SGHRS, CDR2 YFSETQ. Trimming took off 4 bases at V and 1 base at J, with 11 bases between the two ends. The CDR3 runs 14 residues. The CDR3 is CASSGGDRNTEAFF. In nucleotides, the CDR3 is TGCGCCAGCAGCGGTGGCGACAGGAACACTGAAGCTTTCTTT. Together with reference TRBV5-1 and TRBJ1-1, the CDR3 gives the full variable domain: KAGVTQTPRYLIKTRGQQVTLSCSPISGHRSVSWYQQTPGQGLQFLFEYFSETQRNKGNFPGRFSGRQFSNSRSEMNVSTLELGDSALYLCASSGGDRNTEAFFGQGTRLTVV.

With respect to this clone: Because the CDR3's place on the DNA is in doubt, the DNA is left out and the CDR3 is given as listed by TCRdb. The V call is TRBV21-1, the J call TRBJ2-7; the D call of TRBD1 is as the table states it, not checked on the DNA. TRBV21-1 is termed a pseudogene. Including both end residues, the CDR3 is 15 amino acids long. This chain's CDR3 is CASSKVGTGSYEQYF.

This clone has only a few counts. J is TRBJ1-1 and V is TRBV19; D remains unclear. The V gene's germline CDR1 is LNHDA and CDR2 SQIVND (reference sequence). V gave up 1 base and J gave up 5 bases, with 8 bases separating them. This CDR3 has 13 residues. The CDR3 sequence: CASSIVGGTEAFF. The CDR3 coding sequence is TGTGCCAGTAGTATAGTGGGAGGAACTGAAGCTTTCTTT.

CDR3 sequence: CASSTGQADYGYTF. The CDR3 DNA reads as TGCGCCAGCAGCACGGGACAGGCGGACTATGGCTACACCTTC. The rearrangement links TRBV5-1 to TRBJ1-2; 8 positions match TRBD1. The J segment lost 3 bases and the V segment lost 4 bases, leaving 5 bases of the junction unmatched. This CDR3 spans 14 amino acids. Germline CDR1 reads SGHRS; CDR2 reads YFSETQ.